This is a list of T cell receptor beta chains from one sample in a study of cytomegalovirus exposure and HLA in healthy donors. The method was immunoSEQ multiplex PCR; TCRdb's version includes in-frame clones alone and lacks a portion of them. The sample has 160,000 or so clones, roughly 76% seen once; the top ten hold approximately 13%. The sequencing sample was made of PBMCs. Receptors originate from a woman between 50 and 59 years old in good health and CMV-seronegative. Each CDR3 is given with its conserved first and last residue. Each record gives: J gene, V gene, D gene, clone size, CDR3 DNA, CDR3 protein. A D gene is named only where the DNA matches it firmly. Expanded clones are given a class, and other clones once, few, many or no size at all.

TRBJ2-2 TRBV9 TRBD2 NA TGTGCCAGCAGCGTAGACGGGAGGGCCAGCACCGGGGAGCTGTTTTTT CASSVDGRASTGELFF
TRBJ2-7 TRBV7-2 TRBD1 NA TGTGCCAGCAGCCCCCCGACAGGGCAATTCTACGAGCAGTACTTC CASSPPTGQFYEQYF
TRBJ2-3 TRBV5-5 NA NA TGTGCCAGCAGCTTGGATCTCTGGGCAGGCCGCCTAGATACGCAGTATTTT CASSLDLWAGRLDTQYF
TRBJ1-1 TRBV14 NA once TGTGCCAGCAGCCAACGAGCAAGCGGAGGGAGTAGAGTAAGGAACACTGAAGCTTTCTTT CASSQRASGGSRVRNTEAFF
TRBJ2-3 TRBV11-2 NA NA TGTGCCAGCAGCTTTGAAGTGCGAGGGCAAGATACGCAGTATTTT CASSFEVRGQDTQYF
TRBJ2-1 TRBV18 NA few TGTGCCAGCTCACCTGAACAGGGTTACAATGAGCAGTTCTTC CASSPEQGYNEQFF
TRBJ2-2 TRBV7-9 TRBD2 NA TGTTCCAGCAGCTCGACTCCCGCGGGAGCTCCCGGGGAGCTGTTTTTT CSSSSTPAGAPGELFF
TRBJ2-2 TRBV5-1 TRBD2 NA TGCGCCAGCAGCCGCGGGGGGAACACCGGGGAGCTGTTTTTT CASSRGGNTGELFF
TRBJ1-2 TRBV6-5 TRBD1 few TGTGCCAGCAGTAAGACAGGGGGAGTTGACTATGGCTACACCTTC CASSKTGGVDYGYTF
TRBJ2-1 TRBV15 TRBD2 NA TGTGCCACCAGCATCCCGGGACTAGCGGGACGCAATGAGCAGTTCTTC CATSIPGLAGRNEQFF
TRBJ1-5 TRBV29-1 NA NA TGCAGCGTTGAATCAGGAAGCAATCAGCCCCAGCATTTT CSVESGSNQPQHF
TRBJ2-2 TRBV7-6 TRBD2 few TGTGCCAGCAGCAAACTAGCGGGGGTCAGGGGGGAGCTGTTTTTT CASSKLAGVRGELFF
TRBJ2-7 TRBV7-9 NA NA TGTTCCAGCAGCCCTGGCGGGTATGAGCAGTACTTC CSSSPGGYEQYF
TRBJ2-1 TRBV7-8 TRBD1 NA TGTGCCAGCAATAGACAGGGGGCTTCTTACAATGAGCAGTTCTTC CASNRQGASYNEQFF
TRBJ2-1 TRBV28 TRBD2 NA TGTGCCAGCAGTGCGCCCGGGACTAGCGGGATGGGGTCGCGCAATGAGCAGTTCTTC CASSAPGTSGMGSRNEQFF
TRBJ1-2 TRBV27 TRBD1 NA TGTGCCAGCAGTCTATGGACAGGGGCGGCCGGCTACACCTTC CASSLWTGAAGYTF
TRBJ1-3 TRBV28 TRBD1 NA TGTGCCAGCAGTTCATACAGGGGACTCTCTGGAAACACCATATATTTT CASSSYRGLSGNTIYF
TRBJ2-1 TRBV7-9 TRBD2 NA TGTTCCAGCAGCCTTGGCGGGGGGACCCACAATGAGCAGTTCTTC CSSSLGGGTHNEQFF
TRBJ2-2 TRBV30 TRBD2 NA TGTGCCTGGCTGGGGGGACTAGGTAGGGCCGGGGAGCTGTTTTTT CAWLGGLGRAGELFF
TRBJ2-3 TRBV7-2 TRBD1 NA TGTGCCAGCAGCTTAGCGAGGGGGCACGCAGATACGCAGTATTTT CASSLARGHADTQYF
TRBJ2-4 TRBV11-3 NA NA TGTGCCAGAAAAAGGGGGCTAGCGCTGGAAAGAAACATTCAGTACTTC CARKRGLALERNIQYF
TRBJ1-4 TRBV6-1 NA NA TGTGCCTCCCGCTCGGGGGAGGAGGAAAAACTGTTTTTT CASRSGEEEKLFF
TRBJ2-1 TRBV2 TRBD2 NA TGTGCCAGCAGTCTGGCGGGGGGCTCCTACAATGAGCAGTTCTTC CASSLAGGSYNEQFF
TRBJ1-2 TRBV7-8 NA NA TGTGCCAGCAGCTTAGAAAGAGGACAGCTGCCTGGCTACACCTTC CASSLERGQLPGYTF
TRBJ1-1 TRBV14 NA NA TGTGCCAGCAGCCAATTTTTATTTGCTGAAGCTTTCTTT CASSQFLFAEAFF
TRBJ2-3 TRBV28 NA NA TGTGCCAGCAGTTTGGCAGCCGGAGGCACAGATACGCAGTATTTT CASSLAAGGTDTQYF
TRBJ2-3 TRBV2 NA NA TGTGCCAGCAGCCGATGGGGCGTAAGCACAGATACGCAGTATTTT CASSRWGVSTDTQYF
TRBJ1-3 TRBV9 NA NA TGTGCCAGCAGCGTATCGGGTGTCTCTGGAAACACCATATATTTT CASSVSGVSGNTIYF
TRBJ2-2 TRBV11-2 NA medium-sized TGTGCCAGCAGCTCCCTTGGGTCAGGGCTTTGGAACACCGGGGAGCTGTTTTTT CASSSLGSGLWNTGELFF
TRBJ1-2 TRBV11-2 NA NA TGTGCCAGCAGACCCCCCCGGTCAAAGTATGGCTACACCTTC CASRPPRSKYGYTF
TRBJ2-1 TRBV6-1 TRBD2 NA TGTGCCAGCAGTCGGGAGGTCGCCTTTGATGAGCAGTTCTTC CASSREVAFDEQFF
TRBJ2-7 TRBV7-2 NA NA TGTGCCAGCGGCGGGATAGGTCGCTACGAGCAGTACTTC CASGGIGRYEQYF
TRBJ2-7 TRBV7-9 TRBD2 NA TGTTCCAGCAGCTCAACCGGGACTAGCAGCTACGAGCAGTACTTC CSSSSTGTSSYEQYF
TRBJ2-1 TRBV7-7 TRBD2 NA TGTGCCAGCAGCTTAACCTGGACTAGCGGGGGGGCAAATGAGCAGTTCTTC CASSLTWTSGGANEQFF
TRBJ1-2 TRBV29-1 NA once TGCAGCGTTGAAGTTGGAGACAGCTATGGCTACACCTTC CSVEVGDSYGYTF
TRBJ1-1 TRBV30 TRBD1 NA TGTGCCTGGAGTGCAACCGACAGGGACACTGAAGCTTTCTTT CAWSATDRDTEAFF
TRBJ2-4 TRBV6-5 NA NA TGTGCCAGCAGTTACTCGAGGGCGGGTGGGGACATTCAGTACTTC CASSYSRAGGDIQYF
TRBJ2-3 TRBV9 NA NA TGTGCCAGCAGCGTCATACCTATGGATACGCAGTATTTT CASSVIPMDTQYF
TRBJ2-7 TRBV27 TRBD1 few TGTGCCAGCAGTTTCGGACAGGGTTACGAGCAGTACTTC CASSFGQGYEQYF
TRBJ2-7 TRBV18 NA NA TGTGCCAGCTCACCAACGAACGGCTACGAGCAGTACTTC CASSPTNGYEQYF
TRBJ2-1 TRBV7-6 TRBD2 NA TGTGCCAGCAGCTTAGGGCTAGCGGTCTACAATGAGCAGTTCTTC CASSLGLAVYNEQFF
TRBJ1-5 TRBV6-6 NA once TGTGCCAGCAGTTACAAGGCAGGGGGCAATCAGCCCCAGCATTTT CASSYKAGGNQPQHF